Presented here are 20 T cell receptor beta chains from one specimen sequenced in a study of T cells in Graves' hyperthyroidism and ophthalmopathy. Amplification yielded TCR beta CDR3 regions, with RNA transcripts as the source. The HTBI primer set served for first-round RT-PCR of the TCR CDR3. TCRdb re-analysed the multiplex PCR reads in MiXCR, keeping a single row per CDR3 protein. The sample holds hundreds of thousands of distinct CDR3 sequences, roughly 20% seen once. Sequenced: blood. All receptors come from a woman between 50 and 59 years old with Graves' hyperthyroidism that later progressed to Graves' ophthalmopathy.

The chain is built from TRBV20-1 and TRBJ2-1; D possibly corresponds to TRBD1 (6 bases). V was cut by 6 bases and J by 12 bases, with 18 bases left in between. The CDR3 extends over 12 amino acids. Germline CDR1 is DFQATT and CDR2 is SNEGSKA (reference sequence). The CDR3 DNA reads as TGCAGTGCCATGGACTTGGGGGCGGGGCAGTTCTTC. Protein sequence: CSAMDLGAGQFF.

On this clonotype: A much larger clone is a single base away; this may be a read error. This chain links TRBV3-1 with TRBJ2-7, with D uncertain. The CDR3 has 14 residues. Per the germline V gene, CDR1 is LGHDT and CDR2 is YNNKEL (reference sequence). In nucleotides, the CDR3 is TGTGCCAGCAGCCAAGGTGCTGGGGTCAACGAGCGGTACTTC. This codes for CASSQGAGVNERYF.

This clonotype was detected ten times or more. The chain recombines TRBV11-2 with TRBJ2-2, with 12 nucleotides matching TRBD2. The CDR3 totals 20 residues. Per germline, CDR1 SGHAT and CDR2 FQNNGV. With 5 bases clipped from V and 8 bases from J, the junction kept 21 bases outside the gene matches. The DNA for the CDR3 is TGTGCCAGCAGCCCCCGGACTAGCGGGGTCGCCGATGGATACCGGGGGGAGCTGTTTTTT. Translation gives CASSPRTSGVADGYRGELFF.

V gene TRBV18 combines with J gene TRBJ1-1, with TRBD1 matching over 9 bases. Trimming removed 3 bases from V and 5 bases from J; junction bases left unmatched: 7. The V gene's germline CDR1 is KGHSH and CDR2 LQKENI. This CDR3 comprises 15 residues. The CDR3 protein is CASSPMTGGRTEAFF. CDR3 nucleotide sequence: TGTGCCAGCTCACCTATGACAGGGGGTAGAACTGAAGCTTTCTTT. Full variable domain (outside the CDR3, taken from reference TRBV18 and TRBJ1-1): NAGVMQNPRHLVRRRGQEARLRCSPMKGHSHVYWYRQLPEEGLKFMVYLQKENIIDESGMPKERFSAEFPKEGPSILRIQQVVRGDSAAYFCASSPMTGGRTEAFFGQGTRLTVV.

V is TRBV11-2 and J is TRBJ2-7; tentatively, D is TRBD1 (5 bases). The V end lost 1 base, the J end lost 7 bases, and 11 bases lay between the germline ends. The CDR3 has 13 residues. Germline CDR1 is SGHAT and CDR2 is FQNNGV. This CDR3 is CASSLAGKGEQYF. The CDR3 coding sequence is TGTGCCAGCAGCTTAGCAGGGAAGGGGGAGCAGTACTTC.

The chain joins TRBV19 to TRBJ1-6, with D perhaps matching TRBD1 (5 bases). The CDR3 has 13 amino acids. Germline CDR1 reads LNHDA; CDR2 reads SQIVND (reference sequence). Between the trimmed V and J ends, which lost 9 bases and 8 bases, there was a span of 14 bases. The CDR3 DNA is TGTGCCAGCCGGCACATAGGGGATTCACCCCTCCACTTT. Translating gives CASRHIGDSPLHF.

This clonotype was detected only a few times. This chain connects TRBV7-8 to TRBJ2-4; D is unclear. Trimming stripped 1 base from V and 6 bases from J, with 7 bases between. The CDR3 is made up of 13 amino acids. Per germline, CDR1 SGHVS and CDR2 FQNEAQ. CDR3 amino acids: CASSLGFSNIQYF. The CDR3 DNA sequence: TGTGCCAGCAGCTTAGGATTTTCAAACATTCAGTACTTC. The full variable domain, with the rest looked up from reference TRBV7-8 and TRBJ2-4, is GAGVSQSPRYKVAKRGQDVALRCDPISGHVSLFWYQQALGQGPEFLTYFQNEAQLDKSGLPSDRFFAERPEGSVSTLKIQRTQQEDSAVYLCASSLGFSNIQYFGAGTRLSVL.

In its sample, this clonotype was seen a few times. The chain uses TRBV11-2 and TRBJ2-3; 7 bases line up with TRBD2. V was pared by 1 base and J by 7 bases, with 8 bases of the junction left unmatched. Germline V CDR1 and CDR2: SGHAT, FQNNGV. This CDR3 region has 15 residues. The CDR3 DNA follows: TGTGCCAGCAGCTTAGTGCTAGCGGCCTACTATACGCAGTATTTT. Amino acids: CASSLVLAAYYTQYF.

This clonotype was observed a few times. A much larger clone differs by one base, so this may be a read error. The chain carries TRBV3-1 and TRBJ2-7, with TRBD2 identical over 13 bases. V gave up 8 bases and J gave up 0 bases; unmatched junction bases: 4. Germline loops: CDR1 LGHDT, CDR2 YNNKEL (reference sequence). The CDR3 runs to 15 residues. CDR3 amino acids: CASGGTSGISYEQYF. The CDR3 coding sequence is TGTGCCAGCGGCGGGACTAGCGGGATCTCCTACGAGCAGTACTTC.

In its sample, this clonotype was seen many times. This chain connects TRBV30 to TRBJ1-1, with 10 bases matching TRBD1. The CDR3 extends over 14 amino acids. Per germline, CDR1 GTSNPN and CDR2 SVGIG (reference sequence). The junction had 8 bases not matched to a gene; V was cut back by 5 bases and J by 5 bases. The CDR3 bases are TGTGCCTGGTCCCGCGGACAGGGGGAGACTGAAGCTTTCTTT. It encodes CAWSRGQGETEAFF.

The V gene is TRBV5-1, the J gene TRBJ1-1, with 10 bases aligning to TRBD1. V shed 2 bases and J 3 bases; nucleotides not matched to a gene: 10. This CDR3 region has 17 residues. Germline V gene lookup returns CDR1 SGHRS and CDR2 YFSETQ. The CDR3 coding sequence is TGCGCCAGCAGCTTCAGACAGGGGGCCCAATTGGACACTGAAGCTTTCTTT. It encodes CASSFRQGAQLDTEAFF. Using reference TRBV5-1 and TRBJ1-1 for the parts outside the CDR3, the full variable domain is KAGVTQTPRYLIKTRGQQVTLSCSPISGHRSVSWYQQTPGQGLQFLFEYFSETQRNKGNFPGRFSGRQFSNSRSEMNVSTLELGDSALYLCASSFRQGAQLDTEAFFGQGTRLTVV.

CDR3 in DNA: TGCGCCAGCCAGCGGGGGGGGAGCTTCTACGAGCAGTACTTC. As protein: CASQRGGSFYEQYF. This chain links TRBV5-1 with TRBJ2-7, with 10 bases lining up with TRBD2. Germline loops: CDR1 SGHRS, CDR2 YFSETQ. The CDR3 consists of 14 residues. Losses at the gene ends were 7 bases for V and 3 bases for J; bases not matched to a gene: 7. Full variable domain (remainder filled in from reference TRBV5-1 and TRBJ2-7): KAGVTQTPRYLIKTRGQQVTLSCSPISGHRSVSWYQQTPGQGLQFLFEYFSETQRNKGNFPGRFSGRQFSNSRSEMNVSTLELGDSALYLCASQRGGSFYEQYFGPGTRLTVT.

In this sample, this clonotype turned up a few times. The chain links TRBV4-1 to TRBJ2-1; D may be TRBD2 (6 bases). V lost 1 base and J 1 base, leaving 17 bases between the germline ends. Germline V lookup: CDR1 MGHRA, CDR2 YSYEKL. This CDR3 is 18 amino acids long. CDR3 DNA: TGCGCCAGCAGCCAAGTCCTGGGGGGAATCGGGTCCTACAATGAGCAGTTCTTC. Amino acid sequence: CASSQVLGGIGSYNEQFF.

The CDR3 sequence: CASSFAGVTEAFF. The CDR3 DNA follows: TGTGCCAGCAGCTTCGCAGGGGTGACTGAAGCTTTCTTT. The chain carries TRBV7-9 and TRBJ1-1, with D possibly matching TRBD1 (6 bases). Looked up from germline, CDR1 is SEHNR and CDR2 is FQNEAQ (reference sequence). The CDR3 length is 13 residues. Deletions cut 3 bases from V and 5 bases from J, with 10 bases between. Combining the CDR3 with reference TRBV7-9 and TRBJ1-1 gives the whole variable domain DTGVSQNPRHKITKRGQNVTFRCDPISEHNRLYWYRQTLGQGPEFLTYFQNEAQLEKSRLLSDRFSAERPKGSFSTLEIQRTEQGDSAMYLCASSFAGVTEAFFGQGTRLTVV.

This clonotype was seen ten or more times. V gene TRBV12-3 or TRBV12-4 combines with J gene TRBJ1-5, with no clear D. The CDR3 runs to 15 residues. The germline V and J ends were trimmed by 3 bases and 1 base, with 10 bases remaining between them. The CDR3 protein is CASSFISGSNQPQHF. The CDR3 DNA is TGTGCCAGCAGTTTCATCTCGGGGAGCAATCAGCCCCAGCATTTT.

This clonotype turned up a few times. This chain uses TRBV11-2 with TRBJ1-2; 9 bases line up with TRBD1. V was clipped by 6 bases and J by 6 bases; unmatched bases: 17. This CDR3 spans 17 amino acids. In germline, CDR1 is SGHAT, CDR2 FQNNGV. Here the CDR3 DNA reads TGTGCCAGCAGACAGGCCGGGACAGGGTCTCCCTATGATGGCTACACCTTC. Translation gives CASRQAGTGSPYDGYTF.

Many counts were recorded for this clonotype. The CDR3 here is CASSPLGARVGNTEAFF. The CDR3 nucleotides read TGTGCCAGCAGTCCCCTTGGGGCCAGGGTTGGGAACACTGAAGCTTTCTTT. The genes are TRBV6-2 or TRBV6-3 and TRBJ1-1; maybe TRBD1 (5 bases). CDR1 and CDR2 (germline): MNHEY, SVGEGT. The CDR3 consists of 17 residues. Trimming cost V 5 bases and J 1 base, with 20 bases left between them.

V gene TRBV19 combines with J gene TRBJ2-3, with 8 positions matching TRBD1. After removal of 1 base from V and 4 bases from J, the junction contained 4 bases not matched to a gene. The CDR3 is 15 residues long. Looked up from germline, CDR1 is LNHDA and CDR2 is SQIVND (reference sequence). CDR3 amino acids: CASSIATGGPDTQYF. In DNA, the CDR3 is TGTGCCAGTAGTATAGCAACAGGGGGTCCAGATACGCAGTATTTT. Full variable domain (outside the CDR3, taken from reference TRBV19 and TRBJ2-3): DGGITQSPKYLFRKEGQNVTLSCEQNLNHDAMYWYRQDPGQGLRLIYYSQIVNDFQKGDIAEGYSVSREKKESFPLTVTSAQKNPTAFYLCASSIATGGPDTQYFGPGTRLTVL.

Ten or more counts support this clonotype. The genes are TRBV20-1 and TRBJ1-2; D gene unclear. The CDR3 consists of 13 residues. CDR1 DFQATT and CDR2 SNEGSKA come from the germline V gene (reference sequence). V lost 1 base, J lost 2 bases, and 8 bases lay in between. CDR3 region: CSARGPENYGYTF. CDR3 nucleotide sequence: TGCAGTGCTAGAGGGCCAGAGAACTATGGCTACACCTTC.

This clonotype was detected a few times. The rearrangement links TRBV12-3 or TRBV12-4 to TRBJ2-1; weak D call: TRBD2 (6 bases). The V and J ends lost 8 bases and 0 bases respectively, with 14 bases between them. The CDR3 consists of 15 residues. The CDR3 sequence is CASAQGGRSYNEQFF. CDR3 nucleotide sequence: TGTGCCAGCGCCCAGGGAGGCCGCTCCTACAATGAGCAGTTCTTC.